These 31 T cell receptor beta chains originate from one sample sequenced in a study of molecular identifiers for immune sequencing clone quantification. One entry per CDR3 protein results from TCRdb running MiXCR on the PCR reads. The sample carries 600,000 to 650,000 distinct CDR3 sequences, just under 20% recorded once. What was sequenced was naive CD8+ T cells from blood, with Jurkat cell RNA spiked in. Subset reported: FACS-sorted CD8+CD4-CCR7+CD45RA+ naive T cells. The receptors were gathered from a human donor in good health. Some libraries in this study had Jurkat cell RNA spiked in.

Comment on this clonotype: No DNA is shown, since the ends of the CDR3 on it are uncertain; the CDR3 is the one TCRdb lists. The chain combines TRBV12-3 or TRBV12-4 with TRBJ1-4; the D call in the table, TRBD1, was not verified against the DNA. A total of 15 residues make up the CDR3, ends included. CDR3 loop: CASSFWPRDDEKLFF.

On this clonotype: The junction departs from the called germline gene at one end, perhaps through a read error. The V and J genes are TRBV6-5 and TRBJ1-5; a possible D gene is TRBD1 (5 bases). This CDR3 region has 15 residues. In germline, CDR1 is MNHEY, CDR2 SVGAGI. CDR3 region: CAGSHAGSSAQPQHF. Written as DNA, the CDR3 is TGTGCCGGCAGTCACGCAGGGAGCTCGGCTCAGCCCCAGCATTTT.

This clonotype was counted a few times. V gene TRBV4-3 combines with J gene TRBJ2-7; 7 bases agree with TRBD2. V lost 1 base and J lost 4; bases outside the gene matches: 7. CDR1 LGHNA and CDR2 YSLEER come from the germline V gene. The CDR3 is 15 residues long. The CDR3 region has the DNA TGCGCCAGCAGCCAAGGTGGCCAGCGGGGTTACGAGCAGTACTTC. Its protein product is CASSQGGQRGYEQYF.

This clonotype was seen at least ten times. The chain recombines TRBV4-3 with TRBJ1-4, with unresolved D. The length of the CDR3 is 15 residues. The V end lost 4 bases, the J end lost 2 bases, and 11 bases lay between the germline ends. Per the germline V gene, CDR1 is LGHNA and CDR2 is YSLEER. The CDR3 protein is CASSLGSDTNEKLFF. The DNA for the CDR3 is TGCGCCAGCAGCCTTGGGAGCGATACTAATGAAAAACTGTTTTTT.

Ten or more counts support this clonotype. CDR3 in DNA: TGTGCAAGTCGCCCAGACAGGGGGCAATGGACTGAAGCTTTCTTT. Its protein is CASRPDRGQWTEAFF. The rearrangement joins TRBV12-2 to TRBJ1-1; TRBD1, the table's D call, was not compared with the DNA. TRBV12-2 is shown as a pseudogene. The CDR3 length is 15 residues.

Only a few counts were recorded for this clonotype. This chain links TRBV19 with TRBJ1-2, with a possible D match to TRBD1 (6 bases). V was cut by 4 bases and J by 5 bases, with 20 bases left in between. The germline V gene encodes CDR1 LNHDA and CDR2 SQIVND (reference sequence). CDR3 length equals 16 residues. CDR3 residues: CASSTPLDRWRYGYTF. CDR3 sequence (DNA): TGTGCCAGTAGTACCCCACTAGACAGGTGGCGGTATGGCTACACCTTC.

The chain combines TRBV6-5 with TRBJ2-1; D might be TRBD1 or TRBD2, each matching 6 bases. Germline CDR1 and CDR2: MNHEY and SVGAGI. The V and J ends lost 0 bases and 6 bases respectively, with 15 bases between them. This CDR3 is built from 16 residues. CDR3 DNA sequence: TGTGCCAGCAGTTACTCCCTGATACAGGGAGGCAATGAGCAGTTCTTC. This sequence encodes CASSYSLIQGGNEQFF.

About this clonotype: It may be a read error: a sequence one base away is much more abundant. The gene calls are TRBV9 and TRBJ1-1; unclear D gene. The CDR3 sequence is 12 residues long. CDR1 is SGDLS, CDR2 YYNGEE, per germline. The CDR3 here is CASSGGDRKASF. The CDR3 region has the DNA TGTGCCAGCAGCGGAGGCGACCGAAAAGCTTCCTTT.

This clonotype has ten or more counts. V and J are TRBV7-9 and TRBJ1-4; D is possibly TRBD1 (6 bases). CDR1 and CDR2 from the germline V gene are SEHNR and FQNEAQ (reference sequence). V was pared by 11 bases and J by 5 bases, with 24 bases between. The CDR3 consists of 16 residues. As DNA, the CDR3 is TGTGCCGGTAGCGACTACCGCGGGGGGCGCAATGAAAAACTGTTTTTT. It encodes CAGSDYRGGRNEKLFF.

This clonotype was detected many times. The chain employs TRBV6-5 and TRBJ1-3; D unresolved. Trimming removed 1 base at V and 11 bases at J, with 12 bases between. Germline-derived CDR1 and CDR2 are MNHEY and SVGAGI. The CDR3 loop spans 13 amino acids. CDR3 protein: CASSYYPDSSIYF. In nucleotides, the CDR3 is TGTGCCAGCAGTTACTACCCGGATTCCTCCATATATTTT.

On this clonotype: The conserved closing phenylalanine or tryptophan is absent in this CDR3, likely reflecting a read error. CDR3 nucleotides: TGTGCCAGAAGCTGGTTCCGGGACAGGGGCAATGAGCAGTTCTCC. Residues: CARSWFRDRGNEQFS. The chain carries TRBV5-8 and TRBJ2-1; 10 nucleotides agree with TRBD1. Germline V CDR1 and CDR2: SGHTS, YDEGEE. The CDR3 covers 15 residues.

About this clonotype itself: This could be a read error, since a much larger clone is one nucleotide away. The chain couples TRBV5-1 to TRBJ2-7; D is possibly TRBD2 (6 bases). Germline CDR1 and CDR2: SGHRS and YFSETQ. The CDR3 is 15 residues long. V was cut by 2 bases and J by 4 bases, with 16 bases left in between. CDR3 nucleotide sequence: TGCGCCAGCAGCTTCGCAGGCGGGGCCGGATACGAGCAGTACTTC. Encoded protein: CASSFAGGAGYEQYF. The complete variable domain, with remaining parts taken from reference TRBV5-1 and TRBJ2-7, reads KAGVTQTPRYLIKTRGQQVTLSCSPISGHRSVSWYQQTPGQGLQFLFEYFSETQRNKGNFPGRFSGRQFSNSRSEMNVSTLELGDSALYLCASSFAGGAGYEQYFGPGTRLTVT.

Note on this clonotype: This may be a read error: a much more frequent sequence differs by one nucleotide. The CDR3 DNA follows: TGTGCCAGCAGCCAAGGACAGGGGGCGTCTGAAACTTTCTTT. Amino acids: CASSQGQGASETFF. The chain has TRBV13 and TRBJ1-1; TRBD1 aligns across 11 bases. This CDR3 region has 14 residues. Germline V CDR1 and CDR2: PRHDT, FYEKMQ (reference sequence).

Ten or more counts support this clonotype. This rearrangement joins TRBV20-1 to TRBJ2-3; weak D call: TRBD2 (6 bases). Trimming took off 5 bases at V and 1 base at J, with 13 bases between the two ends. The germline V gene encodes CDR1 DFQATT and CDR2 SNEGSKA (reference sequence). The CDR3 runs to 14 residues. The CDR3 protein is CSAPWRDGTDTQYF. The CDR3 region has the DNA TGCAGTGCTCCTTGGCGGGACGGCACAGATACGCAGTATTTT.

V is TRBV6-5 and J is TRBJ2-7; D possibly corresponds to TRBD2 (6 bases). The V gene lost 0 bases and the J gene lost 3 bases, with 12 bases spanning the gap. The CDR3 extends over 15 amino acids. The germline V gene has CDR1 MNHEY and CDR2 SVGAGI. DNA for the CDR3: TGTGCCAGCAGTTACTCGCTGGGCGGGAACTACGAGCAGTACTTC. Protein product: CASSYSLGGNYEQYF.

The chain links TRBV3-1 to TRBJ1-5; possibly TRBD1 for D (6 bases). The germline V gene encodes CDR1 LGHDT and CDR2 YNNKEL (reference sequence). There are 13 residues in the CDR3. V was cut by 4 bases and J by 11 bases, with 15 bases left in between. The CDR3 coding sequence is TGTGCCAGCAGCCGGGACAACCCTGAAGCCCAGCATTTT. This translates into CASSRDNPEAQHF.

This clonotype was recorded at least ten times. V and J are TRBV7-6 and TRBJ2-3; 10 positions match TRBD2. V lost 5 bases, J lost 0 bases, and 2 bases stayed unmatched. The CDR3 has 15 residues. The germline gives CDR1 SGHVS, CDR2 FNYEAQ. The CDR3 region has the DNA TGTGCCAGCAGCCCTAGCGGGGGTAGCACAGATACGCAGTATTTT. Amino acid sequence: CASSPSGGSTDTQYF.

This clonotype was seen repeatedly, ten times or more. CDR3: CASSQDLGTGYNSPLHF. The CDR3, as DNA: TGCGCCAGCAGCCAAGATTTGGGGACGGGATATAATTCACCCCTCCACTTT. The gene calls are TRBV4-3 and TRBJ1-6; TRBD1 is a possible D gene (5 bases). V was clipped by 0 bases and J by 4 bases, with 13 bases between them. The CDR3 covers 17 residues. Germline CDR1 LGHNA, CDR2 YSLEER.

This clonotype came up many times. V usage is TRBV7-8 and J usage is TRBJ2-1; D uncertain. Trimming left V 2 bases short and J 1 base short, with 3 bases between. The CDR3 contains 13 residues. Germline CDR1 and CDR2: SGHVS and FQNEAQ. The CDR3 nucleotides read TGTGCCAGCAGCTTAACGTCCTACAATGAGCAGTTCTTC. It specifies CASSLTSYNEQFF.

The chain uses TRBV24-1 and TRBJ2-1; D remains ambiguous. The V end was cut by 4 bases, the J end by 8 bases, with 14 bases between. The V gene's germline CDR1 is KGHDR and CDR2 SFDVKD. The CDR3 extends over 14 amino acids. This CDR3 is CATSEGSFVYEQFF. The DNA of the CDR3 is TGTGCCACCAGTGAAGGTAGTTTCGTCTATGAGCAGTTCTTC.

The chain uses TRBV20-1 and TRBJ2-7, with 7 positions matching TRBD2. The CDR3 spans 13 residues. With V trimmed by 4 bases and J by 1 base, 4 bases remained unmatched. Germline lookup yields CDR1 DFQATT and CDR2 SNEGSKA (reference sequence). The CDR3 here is CSATLAASYEQYF. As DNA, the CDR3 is TGCAGTGCTACTCTAGCGGCTTCCTACGAGCAGTACTTC.

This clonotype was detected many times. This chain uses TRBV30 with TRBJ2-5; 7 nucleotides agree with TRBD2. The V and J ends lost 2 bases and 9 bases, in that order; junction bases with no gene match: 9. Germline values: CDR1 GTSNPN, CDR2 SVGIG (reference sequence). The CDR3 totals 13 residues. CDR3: CAWSLGGRGAQYF. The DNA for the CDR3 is TGTGCCTGGAGTTTGGGCGGGAGAGGGGCCCAGTACTTC.

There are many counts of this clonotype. The CDR3 DNA reads TGTGCCACCAGCCTAGACAGGGGCACGGCAGATACGCAGTATTTT. Its protein is CATSLDRGTADTQYF. The J gene is TRBJ2-3, the V gene TRBV15; 8 nucleotides match TRBD1. Trimming removed 5 bases from V and 4 bases from J; junction bases left unmatched: 8. Germline V CDR1 and CDR2: LNHNV, YYDKDF (reference sequence). The CDR3 contains 15 residues.

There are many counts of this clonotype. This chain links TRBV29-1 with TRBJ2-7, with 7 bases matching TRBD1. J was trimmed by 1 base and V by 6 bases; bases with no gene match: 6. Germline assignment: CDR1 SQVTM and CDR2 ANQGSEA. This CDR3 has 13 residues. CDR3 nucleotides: TGCAGCGTCAACGACAGGGAGTCCTACGAGCAGTACTTC. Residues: CSVNDRESYEQYF.

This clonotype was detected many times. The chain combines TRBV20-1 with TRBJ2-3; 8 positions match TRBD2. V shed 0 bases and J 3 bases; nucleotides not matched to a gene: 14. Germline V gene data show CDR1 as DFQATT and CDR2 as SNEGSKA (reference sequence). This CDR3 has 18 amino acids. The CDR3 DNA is TGCAGTGCTAGAGATGCCATGGGAGCGGGAGTACTTACAGATACGCAGTATTTT. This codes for CSARDAMGAGVLTDTQYF.

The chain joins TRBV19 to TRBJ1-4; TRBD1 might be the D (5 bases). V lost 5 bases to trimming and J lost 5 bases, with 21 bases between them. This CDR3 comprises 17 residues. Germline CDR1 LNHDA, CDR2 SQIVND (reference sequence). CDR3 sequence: CASSLLISGNRNEKLFF. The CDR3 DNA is TGTGCCAGTAGTCTCTTAATCTCCGGGAACAGGAATGAAAAACTGTTTTTT.

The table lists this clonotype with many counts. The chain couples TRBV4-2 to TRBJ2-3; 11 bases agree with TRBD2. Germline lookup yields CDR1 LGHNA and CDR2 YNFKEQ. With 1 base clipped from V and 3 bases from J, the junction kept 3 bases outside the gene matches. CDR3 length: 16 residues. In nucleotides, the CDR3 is TGTGCCAGCAGCCAAGCAACTAGCGGGAGTACAGATACGCAGTATTTT. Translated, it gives CASSQATSGSTDTQYF.

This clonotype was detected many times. In nucleotides, the CDR3 is TGTGCCAGCAGAAATGTTCCGGGCCCCTTCGAGCAGTACTTC. Encoded protein: CASRNVPGPFEQYF. This chain connects TRBV6-5 to TRBJ2-7; D call uncertain. The CDR3 runs to 14 residues. Trimming stripped 6 bases from V and 6 bases from J, with 18 bases between. The germline V gene has CDR1 MNHEY and CDR2 SVGAGI.

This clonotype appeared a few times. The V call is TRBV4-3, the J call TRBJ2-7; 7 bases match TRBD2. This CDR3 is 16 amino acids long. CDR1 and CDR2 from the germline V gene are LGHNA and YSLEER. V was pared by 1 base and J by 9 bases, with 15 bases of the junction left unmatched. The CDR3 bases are TGCGCCAGCAGCCAAGGAGATGGGACTATAGGAGTCGTGCAGTACTTC. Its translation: CASSQGDGTIGVVQYF.

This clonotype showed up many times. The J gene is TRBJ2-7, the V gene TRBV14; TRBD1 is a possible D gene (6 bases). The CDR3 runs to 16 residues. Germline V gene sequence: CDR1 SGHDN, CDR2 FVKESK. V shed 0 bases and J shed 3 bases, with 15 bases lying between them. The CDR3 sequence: CASSQDGQQRGYEQYF. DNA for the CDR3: TGTGCCAGCAGCCAAGATGGACAGCAACGAGGCTACGAGCAGTACTTC.

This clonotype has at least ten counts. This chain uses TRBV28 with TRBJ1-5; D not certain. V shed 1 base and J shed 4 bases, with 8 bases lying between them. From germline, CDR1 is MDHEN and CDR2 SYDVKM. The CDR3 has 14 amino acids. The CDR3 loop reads CASSLLAGNQPQHF. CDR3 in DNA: TGTGCCAGCAGTTTATTGGCGGGGAATCAGCCCCAGCATTTT. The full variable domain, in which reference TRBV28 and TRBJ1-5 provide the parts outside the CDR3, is DVKVTQSSRYLVKRTGEKVFLECVQDMDHENMFWYRQDPGLGLRLIYFSYDVKMKEKGDIPEGYSVSREKKERFSLILESASTNQTSMYLCASSLLAGNQPQHFGDGTRLSIL.